Each of the 26 T cell receptor beta chains below was sequenced from the same sample in a study of early T cells in non-severe SARS-CoV-2 infection. TCRdb re-derived calls from the 5' RACE reads in MiXCR, one entry per CDR3 protein. The sample has 30,000 to 40,000 distinct CDR3 sequences, around 6.5% seen once. Sequencing was performed on whole blood, taken at baseline. Receptors originate from an adult who was a healthcare worker with PCR-confirmed SARS-CoV-2 infection or an uninfected control (not recorded which).

At least ten counts were recorded for this clonotype. This chain connects TRBV12-3 or TRBV12-4 to TRBJ1-1; D not certain. Trimming stripped 8 bases from V and 4 bases from J, with 23 bases between. The CDR3 covers 16 residues. CDR3 sequence: CASCLGGSRGGTEAFF. Written as DNA, the CDR3 is TGTGCCAGCTGCCTGGGAGGGTCCCGCGGTGGCACTGAAGCTTTCTTT.

There are many counts of this clonotype. CDR3 loop: CSVETGANEKLFF. The DNA of the CDR3 is TGCAGCGTTGAAACAGGCGCCAATGAAAAACTGTTTTTT. The rearrangement uses TRBV29-1 and TRBJ1-4, with D possibly TRBD1 on 5 matching bases. The CDR3 is 13 residues long. V was cut by 2 bases and J by 5 bases, with 9 bases left in between. Germline CDR1 and CDR2: SQVTM and ANQGSEA.

This clonotype was observed a handful of times. The CDR3 sequence is CASGTGHYNEQFF. The CDR3 DNA sequence: TGTGCCAGCGGTACTGGACACTACAATGAGCAGTTCTTC. The rearrangement joins TRBV28 to TRBJ2-1, with a tentative D call TRBD1 (5 bases). The CDR3 is 13 amino acids. Trimming took 8 bases from V and 3 from J, leaving 11 bases between them. Germline CDR1 and CDR2: MDHEN and SYDVKM.

This clonotype was observed a few times. V usage is TRBV2 and J usage is TRBJ1-3, with no clear D. Trimming stripped 8 bases from V and 4 bases from J, with 18 bases between. There are 15 residues in the CDR3. Germline CDR1 SNHLY, CDR2 FYNNEI. The CDR3 DNA sequence: TGTGCCAGCCGGCTTCGGGGTTCGGGGGGAAACACCATATATTTT. Translated: CASRLRGSGGNTIYF.

The CDR3 nucleotides read TGTGCCAGCAGCGAAGGACAGCGCTATGGCTACACCTTC. Translating gives CASSEGQRYGYTF. The chain couples TRBV6-2 or TRBV6-3 to TRBJ1-2; maybe TRBD1 (6 bases). CDR3 length equals 13 residues. V was pared by 6 bases and J by 4 bases, with 12 bases between. Germline V gives CDR1 MNHEY, CDR2 SVGEGT.

The chain is built from TRBV11-2 and TRBJ1-1, with 8 positions matching TRBD1. Germline CDR1 reads SGHAT; CDR2 reads FQNNGV. This CDR3 has 13 residues. Trimming at V came to 8 bases and at J to 1 base, leaving 3 bases not matched to a gene. CDR3 DNA: TGTGCCAGCCACGGACAGGGGAACACTGAAGCTTTCTTT. Translated, it gives CASHGQGNTEAFF.

In its sample, this clonotype was seen a few times. CDR3 in amino acids: CASSGVAAGELFF. The CDR3 DNA sequence: TGTGCCAGCAGTGGGGTGGCGGCGGGGGAGCTGTTTTTT. The rearrangement uses TRBV6-1 and TRBJ2-2; D not certain. Trimming removed 4 bases at V and 8 bases at J, with 11 bases between. This CDR3 is built from 13 residues. Germline V gene lookup returns CDR1 MNHNS and CDR2 SASEGT.

The V call is TRBV20-1, the J call TRBJ2-5; D is unresolved. Trimming removed 3 bases from V and 3 bases from J, with 8 bases in between. Germline V gene data show CDR1 as DFQATT and CDR2 as SNEGSKA (reference sequence). The CDR3 length is 12 residues. The CDR3 is CSARYREETQYF. DNA of the CDR3: TGCAGTGCTAGGTATCGGGAAGAGACCCAGTACTTC.

This clonotype was seen a handful of times. The chain combines TRBV5-1 with TRBJ2-7; D tentatively reads TRBD1 or TRBD2 (5 bases each). Trimming removed 1 base at V and 3 bases at J, with 8 bases between. This CDR3 spans 13 amino acids. Per germline, CDR1 SGHRS and CDR2 YFSETQ. CDR3 protein: CASSLLGDYEQYF. The CDR3, as DNA: TGCGCCAGCAGCTTGCTGGGGGACTACGAGCAGTACTTC.

In its sample, this clonotype was seen many times. Here the CDR3 DNA reads TGTGCCAGCAGTTACTCGCTACAGGGACTAGCGGTCTACGAGCAGTACTTC. It codes for CASSYSLQGLAVYEQYF. This rearrangement joins TRBV6-5 to TRBJ2-7, with 11 bases matching TRBD2. There are 17 residues in the CDR3. Per germline, CDR1 MNHEY and CDR2 SVGAGI. V lost 0 bases to trimming and J lost 3 bases; unmatched junction nucleotides: 7.

Only a few counts were recorded for this clonotype. This sequence joins TRBV19 and TRBJ2-2; 7 nucleotides line up with TRBD2. This CDR3 has 15 residues. With 7 bases clipped from V and 8 bases from J, the junction kept 13 bases outside the gene matches. Germline assignment: CDR1 LNHDA and CDR2 SQIVND (reference sequence). CDR3: CASMARAGVVGELFF. The CDR3 coding sequence is TGTGCCAGTATGGCGAGGGCGGGAGTAGTAGGGGAGCTGTTTTTT.

The rearrangement uses TRBV4-2 and TRBJ2-1; 8 nucleotides line up with TRBD2. Germline V gene sequence: CDR1 LGHNA, CDR2 YNFKEQ. The CDR3 length is 17 residues. The V segment lost 0 bases and the J segment 0 bases; nucleotides outside the gene matches: 4. Here the CDR3 reads CASSQEVGTSSYNEQFF. The CDR3 coding sequence is TGTGCCAGCAGCCAAGAAGTGGGGACTAGCTCCTACAATGAGCAGTTCTTC.

The chain links TRBV5-4 to TRBJ2-3, with D perhaps matching TRBD2 (6 bases). The CDR3 is 13 residues long. Germline V gives CDR1 SGHNT, CDR2 YYREEE (reference sequence). Trimming removed 1 base at V and 5 bases at J, with 8 bases between. CDR3: CASSLRRGDTQYF. The CDR3 DNA reads TGTGCCAGCAGCTTGCGGCGGGGAGATACGCAGTATTTT. The full variable domain, completed using reference TRBV5-4 and TRBJ2-3, is ETGVTQSPTHLIKTRGQQVTLRCSSQSGHNTVSWYQQALGQGPQFIFQYYREEENGRGNFPPRFSGLQFPNYSSELNVNALELDDSALYLCASSLRRGDTQYFGPGTRLTVL.

This clonotype was detected ten times or more. J is TRBJ2-5 and V is TRBV14, with D tentatively TRBD1 (7 bases). V lost 0 bases to trimming and J lost 5 bases, with 22 bases between them. The V gene's germline CDR1 is SGHDN and CDR2 FVKESK. This CDR3 spans 18 amino acids. The CDR3 reads CASSQDSPGQPREETQYF. CDR3 bases: TGTGCCAGCAGCCAAGACTCCCCGGGACAGCCTCGGGAGGAGACCCAGTACTTC.

There are a few counts of this clonotype. This chain joins TRBV5-5 and TRBJ2-7, with D uncertain. In germline, CDR1 is SGHKS, CDR2 YYEKEE (reference sequence). The V and J ends lost 1 base and 3 bases respectively, with 11 bases between them. This CDR3 has 14 residues. In DNA form, the CDR3 reads TGTGCCAGCAGCTTGCGGGCCGACCACTACGAGCAGTACTTC. This sequence encodes CASSLRADHYEQYF.

The table lists this clonotype with a few counts. This chain's CDR3 is CSARDEWGKFEAFF. In nucleotides, the CDR3 is TGCAGTGCTAGAGATGAATGGGGGAAATTTGAAGCTTTCTTT. The rearrangement joins TRBV20-1 to TRBJ1-1, with D possibly being TRBD1 (5 bases). The CDR3 runs to 14 residues. V lost 0 bases and J lost 7, with 15 bases in between. The germline gives CDR1 DFQATT, CDR2 SNEGSKA (reference sequence).

In this sample, this clonotype turned up many times. The rearrangement links TRBV6-1 to TRBJ2-1, with TRBD1 matching over 8 bases. CDR1 MNHNS and CDR2 SASEGT come from the germline V gene. This CDR3 is 14 amino acids long. Unmatched junction bases numbered 7, after V lost 6 bases and J lost 6 bases. Here the CDR3 DNA reads TGTGCCAGCAGCAGCCAGGGGGCTGGCAATGAGCAGTTCTTC. Protein: CASSSQGAGNEQFF.

This rearrangement joins TRBV7-9 to TRBJ2-7; D uncertain. The CDR3 covers 15 residues. Per the germline V gene, CDR1 is SEHNR and CDR2 is FQNEAQ (reference sequence). The germline V and J ends were trimmed by 0 bases and 6 bases, with 15 bases remaining between them. The CDR3 DNA reads as TGTGCCAGCAGCTTAGCGCCCCAGCCCTACTCCGAGCAGTACTTC. Translation gives CASSLAPQPYSEQYF.

This clonotype has a count of ten or more. The chain is built from TRBV5-1 and TRBJ2-3; TRBD1 agrees at 7 bases. J was trimmed by 4 bases and V by 4 bases; bases with no gene match: 3. The CDR3 runs to 13 residues. The germline CDR1 and CDR2 sequences are SGHRS and YFSETQ. The CDR3 sequence: CASSPQGADTQYF. The CDR3 DNA reads TGCGCCAGCAGCCCCCAGGGGGCAGATACGCAGTATTTT.

The chain joins TRBV19 to TRBJ1-5, with D unclear. V was clipped by 2 bases and J by 6 bases, with 14 bases between them. Germline V gene sequence: CDR1 LNHDA, CDR2 SQIVND (reference sequence). This CDR3 region has 15 residues. CDR3 DNA: TGTGCCAGTAGTATAATTCGACCGAAGAGTCAGCCCCAGCATTTT. Protein product: CASSIIRPKSQPQHF.

The CDR3 DNA sequence: TGTGCCAGCAGCTCGGGACGGTCCACAAACTATGGCTACACCTTC. Its translation is CASSSGRSTNYGYTF. V is TRBV11-1 and J is TRBJ1-2, with D possibly matching TRBD1 (5 bases). The germline V gene encodes CDR1 SGHAT and CDR2 FQDESV (reference sequence). This CDR3 region has 15 residues. V lost 4 bases and J lost 2, with 14 bases in between.

This clonotype was seen many times. CDR3 residues: CASSREREGSYEQYF. CDR3 in DNA: TGTGCCAGCAGTAGGGAGCGGGAGGGTTCCTACGAGCAGTACTTC. This chain joins TRBV2 and TRBJ2-7, with TRBD2 matching 10 bases. V trimming: 5 bases; J trimming: 1 base; junction bases outside the gene matches: 5. Germline V CDR1 and CDR2: SNHLY, FYNNEI. This CDR3 region has 15 residues. The entire variable domain, with the rest obtained from reference TRBV2 and TRBJ2-7, is as follows: EPEVTQTPSHQVTQMGQEVILRCVPISNHLYFYWYRQILGQKVEFLVSFYNNEISEKSEIFDDQFSVERPDGSNFTLKIRSTKLEDSAMYFCASSREREGSYEQYFGPGTRLTVT.

There are a few counts of this clonotype. The V call is TRBV3-1, the J call TRBJ2-7; D is possibly TRBD2 (5 bases). The V gene's germline CDR1 is LGHDT and CDR2 YNNKEL (reference sequence). CDR3 length: 15 residues. The V gene lost 4 bases and the J gene lost 7 bases, with 20 bases spanning the gap. CDR3: CASSPGGAGRREQYF. The CDR3 DNA follows: TGTGCCAGCAGCCCCGGAGGCGCTGGTCGTCGAGAGCAGTACTTC.

The CDR3: CASSRSPAADEQYF. In DNA, the CDR3 is TGTGCCAGCAGTCGATCCCCCGCGGCAGATGAGCAGTACTTC. The rearrangement links TRBV28 to TRBJ2-7; no clear D gene. Germline loops: CDR1 MDHEN, CDR2 SYDVKM. The V and J ends lost 5 bases and 7 bases respectively, with 18 bases between them. CDR3 length: 14 residues.

CDR3 protein: CASSDDYGHPLNQPQHF. DNA for the CDR3: TGTGCCAGCAGCGACGATTATGGACATCCCCTAAATCAGCCCCAGCATTTT. The chain employs TRBV7-9 and TRBJ1-5, with a possible D match to TRBD1 (5 bases). The CDR3 totals 17 residues. The germline V gene encodes CDR1 SEHNR and CDR2 FQNEAQ (reference sequence). V shed 5 bases and J shed 4 bases, with 21 bases lying between them.

This clonotype was counted between two and nine times. The genes are TRBV12-3 or TRBV12-4 and TRBJ2-6; D is uncertain. This CDR3 comprises 15 residues. V was clipped by 3 bases and J by 1 base, with 7 bases between them. CDR3 nucleotide sequence: TGTGCCAGCAGTTTCGTAGTATCTGGGGCCAACGTCCTGACTTTC. Protein product: CASSFVVSGANVLTF.